Listed below are T cell receptor beta chains from one sample, sequenced in a study of OX40 agonist ivuxolimab in advanced cancers. TCRdb's copy holds only in-frame clones and misses some; the assay was immunoSEQ multiplex PCR. Among 40,000 to 60,000 clones, roughly four fifths were seen once, and the ten largest hold over 3%. The starting material was CD4+ or CD8+ T cells sorted from blood, obtained in a trial of the OX40 agonist ivuxolimab. The source is an adult with an advanced solid tumor such as melanoma, head and neck, liver or kidney cancer. CDR3s include the opening cysteine and the closing phenylalanine or tryptophan. The order of the fields is clone size, J gene, D gene, CDR3 length, V gene, CDR3 DNA, CDR3 protein. A D gene is named only where the DNA matches it firmly. Clone size is stated in some rows and not others, as once, few, many or a class when expanded.

clone_size: few; j_call: TRBJ1-1; d_call: NA; cdr3_length: 15; v_call: TRBV4-1; cdr3_nt: TGCGCCAGCAGCCAACGGACGGAGCTGGGCTACTTAGGGGTCTTT; cdr3_aa: CASSQRTELGYLGVF
clone_size: NA; j_call: TRBJ2-3; d_call: NA; cdr3_length: 15; v_call: TRBV4-3; cdr3_nt: TGCGCCAGCAGCCAAGATGGCAGGGTCGCAGATACGCAGTATTTT; cdr3_aa: CASSQDGRVADTQYF
clone_size: NA; j_call: TRBJ2-1; d_call: NA; cdr3_length: 15; v_call: TRBV7-7; cdr3_nt: TGTGCCAGCAGCGCGGGACAGAATCCCTACAATGAGCAGTTCTTC; cdr3_aa: CASSAGQNPYNEQFF
clone_size: NA; j_call: TRBJ2-5; d_call: NA; cdr3_length: 12; v_call: TRBV29-1; cdr3_nt: TGCAGCGTTCGCCGGCCCCAAGAGACCCAGTACTTC; cdr3_aa: CSVRRPQETQYF
clone_size: NA; j_call: TRBJ2-3; d_call: NA; cdr3_length: 15; v_call: TRBV5-1; cdr3_nt: TGCGCCAGCAGCTTGCGCAGGACTAGCACAGATACGCAGTATTTT; cdr3_aa: CASSLRRTSTDTQYF
clone_size: once; j_call: TRBJ2-3; d_call: NA; cdr3_length: 13; v_call: TRBV7-9; cdr3_nt: TGTGCCAGCAGCCCCCGGACGCAGGATACGCAGTATTTT; cdr3_aa: CASSPRTQDTQYF
clone_size: NA; j_call: TRBJ1-6; d_call: NA; cdr3_length: 14; v_call: TRBV6-6; cdr3_nt: TGTGCCAGCAAAGGGGCAGGGTCTGATTCACCCCTCCACTTT; cdr3_aa: CASKGAGSDSPLHF
clone_size: NA; j_call: TRBJ1-1; d_call: TRBD1; cdr3_length: 13; v_call: TRBV11-2; cdr3_nt: TGTGCCAGCCGGGACAGAAAAAACACTGAAGCTTTCTTT; cdr3_aa: CASRDRKNTEAFF
clone_size: NA; j_call: TRBJ2-5; d_call: NA; cdr3_length: 16; v_call: TRBV5-1; cdr3_nt: TGCGCCAGCCGTGCCGCAGGGCACTCAGGAGGCGAGACCCAGTACTTC; cdr3_aa: CASRAAGHSGGETQYF
clone_size: NA; j_call: TRBJ2-1; d_call: NA; cdr3_length: 13; v_call: TRBV11-2; cdr3_nt: TGTGCCAGCAGCTACTGGACAGCCAATGAGCAGTTCTTC; cdr3_aa: CASSYWTANEQFF
clone_size: NA; j_call: TRBJ1-3; d_call: TRBD1; cdr3_length: 16; v_call: TRBV7-6; cdr3_nt: TGTGCCAGCAGCCTATCGACCGGGACAGGCGGAAACACCATATATTTT; cdr3_aa: CASSLSTGTGGNTIYF
clone_size: NA; j_call: TRBJ1-2; d_call: NA; cdr3_length: 13; v_call: TRBV5-1; cdr3_nt: TGCGCCAGCAGCTTCCAGGGTTCATATGGCTACACCTTC; cdr3_aa: CASSFQGSYGYTF
clone_size: NA; j_call: TRBJ2-7; d_call: NA; cdr3_length: 14; v_call: TRBV11-2; cdr3_nt: TGTGCCAGCAGCTTAATCAGGGAGGCCTACGAGCAGTACTTC; cdr3_aa: CASSLIREAYEQYF
clone_size: NA; j_call: TRBJ2-5; d_call: NA; cdr3_length: 13; v_call: TRBV27; cdr3_nt: TGTGCCAGCAGTTTCCGGGCCCAAGAGACCCAGTACTTC; cdr3_aa: CASSFRAQETQYF
clone_size: NA; j_call: TRBJ2-7; d_call: NA; cdr3_length: 13; v_call: TRBV6-1; cdr3_nt: TGTGCCAGCAGTGAAGCGCCCGGCCGTGGGCAGTACTTC; cdr3_aa: CASSEAPGRGQYF
clone_size: once; j_call: TRBJ1-4; d_call: NA; cdr3_length: 15; v_call: TRBV5-1; cdr3_nt: TGCGCCAGCAGCTGGACCGCTACCGGGAATGAAAAACTGTTTTTT; cdr3_aa: CASSWTATGNEKLFF
clone_size: NA; j_call: TRBJ1-5; d_call: NA; cdr3_length: 13; v_call: TRBV19; cdr3_nt: TGTGCCAGTAGTAACCGGGTGGTCCAGCCCCAGCATTTT; cdr3_aa: CASSNRVVQPQHF
clone_size: few; j_call: TRBJ1-1; d_call: NA; cdr3_length: 13; v_call: TRBV6-1; cdr3_nt: TGTGCCAGCAGTGAGCCGGGACACTCTGAAGCTTTCTTT; cdr3_aa: CASSEPGHSEAFF
clone_size: NA; j_call: TRBJ2-3; d_call: NA; cdr3_length: 14; v_call: TRBV5-4; cdr3_nt: TGTGCCAGCAGCCGGGGACTTAGCACAGATACGCAGTATTTT; cdr3_aa: CASSRGLSTDTQYF
clone_size: NA; j_call: TRBJ1-4; d_call: TRBD1; cdr3_length: 17; v_call: TRBV27; cdr3_nt: TGTGCCAGCAGTTTATTCTCCCCGGGACAGGGTAATGAAAAACTGTTTTTT; cdr3_aa: CASSLFSPGQGNEKLFF
clone_size: NA; j_call: TRBJ2-5; d_call: TRBD1; cdr3_length: 15; v_call: TRBV2; cdr3_nt: TGTGCCAGCAGTGAAGGGACAGGACCTCAAGAGACCCAGTACTTC; cdr3_aa: CASSEGTGPQETQYF
clone_size: NA; j_call: TRBJ2-1; d_call: NA; cdr3_length: 14; v_call: TRBV9; cdr3_nt: TGTGCCAGCAGCGTCGGCGGGGAATACTATGAGCAGTTCTTC; cdr3_aa: CASSVGGEYYEQFF
clone_size: NA; j_call: TRBJ2-3; d_call: TRBD2; cdr3_length: 16; v_call: TRBV5-1; cdr3_nt: TGCGCCAGCAGCTTGGGTTCTAGCGGGGTGGCAGATACGCAGTATTTT; cdr3_aa: CASSLGSSGVADTQYF
clone_size: NA; j_call: TRBJ2-7; d_call: NA; cdr3_length: 15; v_call: TRBV11-3; cdr3_nt: TGTGCCAGCAGCTTAGGTGTAGGGACCCTTTACGAGCAGTACTTC; cdr3_aa: CASSLGVGTLYEQYF
clone_size: NA; j_call: TRBJ2-3; d_call: NA; cdr3_length: 14; v_call: TRBV6-5; cdr3_nt: TGTGCCAGCAGCCACGGAGACGGCGGGGTCCTGGTGTATTTT; cdr3_aa: CASSHGDGGVLVYF
clone_size: few; j_call: TRBJ1-1; d_call: NA; cdr3_length: 13; v_call: TRBV10-1; cdr3_nt: TGCGCCAGCAGGACAGGTATGAACACTGAAGCTTTCTTT; cdr3_aa: CASRTGMNTEAFF
clone_size: NA; j_call: TRBJ1-4; d_call: TRBD1; cdr3_length: 15; v_call: TRBV9; cdr3_nt: TGTGCCAGCAGCGCGCCGGGACAGGGGAATGAAAAACTGTTTTTT; cdr3_aa: CASSAPGQGNEKLFF
clone_size: NA; j_call: TRBJ2-7; d_call: NA; cdr3_length: 17; v_call: TRBV5-7; cdr3_nt: TGTGCCAGCAGCTTGCGCCCAATCAACCTGAAGCTTTACGAGCAGTACTTC; cdr3_aa: CASSLRPINLKLYEQYF
clone_size: few; j_call: TRBJ2-7; d_call: NA; cdr3_length: 15; v_call: TRBV21-1; cdr3_nt: TGTGCCAGCAGCAAAAGGCGGCTAGCGGCCTACGAGCAGTACTTC; cdr3_aa: CASSKRRLAAYEQYF
clone_size: NA; j_call: TRBJ1-1; d_call: TRBD1; cdr3_length: 13; v_call: TRBV4-3; cdr3_nt: TGCGCCAGCCGGGGACAGGGTAGGACTGAAGCTTTCTTT; cdr3_aa: CASRGQGRTEAFF
clone_size: few; j_call: TRBJ2-5; d_call: TRBD1; cdr3_length: 15; v_call: TRBV7-7; cdr3_nt: TGTGCCAGCAGTCCCGGGACAGGGGGTGGGGAGACCCAGTACTTC; cdr3_aa: CASSPGTGGGETQYF
clone_size: few; j_call: TRBJ2-5; d_call: TRBD2; cdr3_length: 17; v_call: TRBV5-1; cdr3_nt: TGCGCCAGCAGCTTGGGACTAGCGGGGGGGAACCAAGAGACCCAGTACTTC; cdr3_aa: CASSLGLAGGNQETQYF
clone_size: NA; j_call: TRBJ2-1; d_call: TRBD1; cdr3_length: 15; v_call: TRBV9; cdr3_nt: TGTGCCAGCAGCATAGGGACAGGGGCATACAATGAGCAGTTCTTC; cdr3_aa: CASSIGTGAYNEQFF
clone_size: NA; j_call: TRBJ1-2; d_call: TRBD1; cdr3_length: 15; v_call: TRBV2; cdr3_nt: TGTGCCAGCAGCGAAGGGACAGTTGGGGGTTGGGGCTACACCTTC; cdr3_aa: CASSEGTVGGWGYTF
clone_size: NA; j_call: TRBJ1-1; d_call: TRBD1; cdr3_length: 15; v_call: TRBV7-7; cdr3_nt: TGTGCCAGCAGCGGGGACAGGGGGTGGGCCACTGAAGCTTTCTTT; cdr3_aa: CASSGDRGWATEAFF
clone_size: once; j_call: TRBJ2-7; d_call: NA; cdr3_length: 14; v_call: TRBV9; cdr3_nt: TGTGCCAGCAGCAGGGACGGGGGATCCTACGAGCAGTACTTC; cdr3_aa: CASSRDGGSYEQYF
clone_size: NA; j_call: TRBJ2-3; d_call: NA; cdr3_length: 14; v_call: TRBV12-5; cdr3_nt: TGTGCTAGTGGTTTGGGGCTAGGTGTAGATACGCAGTATTTT; cdr3_aa: CASGLGLGVDTQYF
clone_size: NA; j_call: TRBJ1-3; d_call: NA; cdr3_length: 19; v_call: TRBV19; cdr3_nt: TGTGCCAGTAGTATAGTTTCCCTGGGACCAGGCGCCTCTGGAAACACCATATATTTT; cdr3_aa: CASSIVSLGPGASGNTIYF